Sequencing of this TCR beta chain was carried out in a study of neoadjuvant anti-PD-1 for oral cavity cancer. This clone was counted only a few times. Patients had newly diagnosed, untreated stage II-IVA oral cavity squamous cell carcinoma. Survey sequencing of tumors mostly used about 4.8 ug DNA, two replicates. Clones were sequenced by immunoSEQ multiplex PCR, and TCRdb holds only the in-frame ones, with some missing. The sample lists around 12,000 clones, around three fifths occurring once. The CDR3 runs to 14 residues. Germline V gene sequence: CDR1 MDHEN, CDR2 SYDVKM. Trimming cost V 3 bases and J 8 bases, with 13 bases left between them.

The receptor was isolated from a person aged 40 to 85 with oral cavity squamous cell carcinoma. The donor label of this sample is uncertain. The sequencing here drew on tumor tissue, taken before nivolumab (anti-PD-1) treatment. V usage is TRBV28 and J usage is TRBJ1-4, with a weak D call TRBD1 (6 bases). CDR3 protein: CASSFRGSSEKLFF. The DNA for the CDR3 is TGTGCCAGCAGTTTCAGGGGATCCTCCGAAAAACTGTTTTTT.